This T cell receptor (beta chain) was sequenced for a study of CD8 T cells in Susac syndrome. Random hexamers primed reverse transcription of roughly 0.5 to 1 ug RNA. TCRdb re-called the immunoSEQ multiplex PCR reads with MiXCR, one entry per CDR3 protein. Here the sample spans some 170,000 distinct CDR3 sequences, approximately 93% being singletons. The multiple sclerosis controls were treatment-naive patients, and their relapsing-remitting disease was stable or active. The ends lost 8 bases at V and 0 bases at J; junction bases unmatched: 4. This CDR3 has 13 amino acids. Per germline, CDR1 GTSNPN and CDR2 SVGIG (reference sequence).

The chain employs TRBV30 and TRBJ1-5; TRBD1 agrees at 7 bases. The sequence came from a human donor with multiple sclerosis. What was sequenced was CD4+ T cells from PBMCs. DNA of the CDR3: TGTGCCCTCGGGACAGATAGCAATCAGCCCCAGCATTTT. Its protein product is CALGTDSNQPQHF.